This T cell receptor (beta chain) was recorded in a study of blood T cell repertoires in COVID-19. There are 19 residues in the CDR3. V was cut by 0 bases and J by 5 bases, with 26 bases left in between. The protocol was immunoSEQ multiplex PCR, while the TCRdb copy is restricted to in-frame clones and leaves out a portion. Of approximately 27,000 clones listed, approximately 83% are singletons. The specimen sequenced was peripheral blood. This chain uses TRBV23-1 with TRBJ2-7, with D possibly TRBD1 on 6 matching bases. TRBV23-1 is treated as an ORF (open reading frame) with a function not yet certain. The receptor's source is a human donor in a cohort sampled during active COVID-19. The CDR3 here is CASSQSWGLSRFLIHEQYF. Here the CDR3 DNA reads TGCGCCAGCAGTCAATCTTGGGGGCTCTCCCGCTTTTTAATCCACGAGCAGTACTTC.